Listed below are T cell receptor beta chains from one sample, sequenced in a study of T cell changes during pregnancy in multiple sclerosis. Assay used: immunoSEQ multiplex PCR; TCRdb lists only in-frame clones, some missing. The data hold about 40,000 clones, with around 90% observed a single time. The sample in question was CD4+ T cells from peripheral blood mononuclear cells, obtained before pregnancy. These receptors all stem from a female donor with multiple sclerosis, enrolled in a pregnancy study. Both conserved end residues are part of each CDR3. D genes are given only for firm matches. Clone size is stated in some rows and not others, as once, few, many or a class when expanded.

15	NA	TRBV6-5	TRBD1	TRBJ1-3	CASRRDRNSGNTIYF	TGTGCCAGCAGACGGGACAGGAACTCTGGAAACACCATATATTTT
14	NA	TRBV19	NA	TRBJ1-3	CASNLIASGNTIYF	TGTGCCAGCAACCTTATAGCCTCTGGAAACACCATATATTTT
14	NA	TRBV10-3	NA	TRBJ1-1	CAISETGGAAEAFF	TGTGCCATCAGTGAGACTGGGGGGGCCGCTGAAGCTTTCTTT
13	NA	TRBV29-1	NA	TRBJ2-7	CSVALTGFDEQYF	TGCAGCGTTGCACTGACAGGATTCGACGAGCAGTACTTC
14	NA	TRBV7-2	NA	TRBJ2-6	CASIRVLGANVLTF	TGTGCCAGCATCAGGGTTTTAGGGGCCAACGTCCTGACTTTC
13	once	TRBV4-3	NA	TRBJ1-2	CASSLGQNYGYTF	TGCGCCAGCAGCCTTGGACAGAACTATGGCTACACCTTC
14	NA	TRBV28	NA	TRBJ2-3	CASSLWAGSDTQYF	TGTGCCAGCAGTTTATGGGCGGGGTCCGATACGCAGTATTTT
14	NA	TRBV7-3	NA	TRBJ1-1	CASSFNSLSTEAFF	TGTGCCAGCAGCTTTAACAGTTTAAGCACTGAAGCTTTCTTT
13	NA	TRBV27	NA	TRBJ1-1	CASSPTGRTEAFF	TGTGCCAGCAGCCCGACGGGAAGGACTGAAGCTTTCTTT
17	NA	TRBV21-1	NA	TRBJ1-3	CASSKATVTSSGNTIYF	TGTGCCAGCAGCAAAGCTACAGTTACTAGCTCTGGAAACACCATATATTTT
13	NA	TRBV18	NA	TRBJ2-7	CASSPGLRDEQYF	TGTGCCAGCTCCCCGGGACTTCGCGACGAGCAGTACTTC
14	NA	TRBV4-3	NA	TRBJ2-3	CASSRGGLADTQYF	TGCGCCAGCAGCCGCGGGGGCTTGGCAGATACGCAGTATTTT
15	NA	TRBV7-8	NA	TRBJ2-7	CASSLKQGSAYEQYF	TGTGCCAGCAGCTTAAAGCAGGGATCGGCCTACGAGCAGTACTTC
16	once	TRBV5-1	TRBD1	TRBJ1-1	CASSLAGTDRDGEAFF	TGCGCCAGCAGCTTGGCGGGGACGGACAGGGACGGAGAGGCTTTCTTT
16	NA	TRBV5-1	TRBD1	TRBJ1-1	CASSQGQGVRSTEAFF	TGCGCCAGCAGCCAAGGACAGGGGGTGCGGAGCACTGAAGCTTTCTTT
14	NA	TRBV12-5	NA	TRBJ1-1	CASGSLATNTEAFF	TGTGCTAGTGGTTCCCTAGCCACGAACACTGAAGCTTTCTTT
13	NA	TRBV28	NA	TRBJ1-5	CAFSRGTNQPQHF	TGTGCCTTTTCCAGGGGTACTAATCAGCCCCAGCATTTT
14	NA	TRBV10-1	TRBD1	TRBJ1-5	CASSEDRGNQPQHF	TGCGCCAGCAGTGAGGACAGGGGCAATCAGCCCCAGCATTTT
14	once	TRBV2	TRBD2	TRBJ2-7	CASSPSSGDYEQYF	TGTGCCAGCAGCCCCTCTAGCGGGGACTACGAGCAGTACTTC
17	NA	TRBV19	TRBD1	TRBJ1-1	CASSINSGQGINTEAFF	TGTGCCAGTAGTATAAATTCGGGACAGGGGATAAACACTGAAGCTTTCTTT
15	NA	TRBV4-1	TRBD1	TRBJ2-1	CASSPGQGVNHEQFF	TGCGCCAGCAGCCCGGGACAGGGTGTCAACCATGAGCAGTTCTTC
13	NA	TRBV18	NA	TRBJ1-1	CASSLDSYTEAFF	TGTGCCAGCTCACTAGACAGTTACACTGAAGCTTTCTTT
11	NA	TRBV28	NA	TRBJ1-2	CASTRGYGYTF	TGTGCCAGCACCCGGGGATATGGCTACACCTTC
11	NA	TRBV2	NA	TRBJ1-1	CASSPQGRAFF	TGTGCCAGCAGTCCACAGGGAAGAGCTTTCTTT
11	NA	TRBV13	NA	TRBJ1-1	CASSLYTEAFF	TGTGCCAGCAGCCTATACACTGAAGCTTTCTTT
14	NA	TRBV2	NA	TRBJ2-7	CASRLGSTTYEQYF	TGTGCCAGCAGACTCGGATCAACTACCTACGAGCAGTACTTC
15	NA	TRBV10-2	TRBD2	TRBJ2-7	CASSVDSSGGYEQYF	TGCGCCAGCAGTGTGGATTCAAGCGGGGGGTACGAGCAGTACTTC
15	NA	TRBV7-9	NA	TRBJ2-7	CASSLVGGGSYEQYF	TGTGCCAGCAGCTTAGTTGGCGGCGGGTCCTACGAGCAGTACTTC
14	NA	TRBV2	TRBD1	TRBJ2-7	CASKRDRELGEQYF	TGTGCCAGCAAGCGGGACAGGGAGTTGGGCGAGCAGTACTTC
18	NA	TRBV18	TRBD2	TRBJ2-1	CASSRFIGGGAAYNEQFF	TGTGCCAGCTCACGTTTTATTGGCGGGGGGGCAGCCTACAATGAGCAGTTCTTC
18	NA	TRBV4-1	NA	TRBJ1-5	CASSQEGIIRESNQPQHF	TGCGCCAGCAGCCAAGAGGGAATTATCCGGGAGAGCAATCAGCCCCAGCATTTT
13	NA	TRBV5-1	TRBD1	TRBJ1-2	CASSLGQGPGYTF	TGCGCCAGCAGCTTGGGACAGGGGCCCGGCTACACCTTC
16	NA	TRBV6-5	TRBD2	TRBJ2-5	CASSYSLLAGEETQYF	TGTGCCAGCAGTTACTCGTTACTAGCGGGGGAAGAGACCCAGTACTTC
12	NA	TRBV28	NA	TRBJ1-2	CASSRRNYGYTF	TGTGCCAGCAGCAGGAGGAATTATGGCTACACCTTC
11	NA	TRBV6-5	NA	TRBJ1-1	CASSSADKAFF	TGTGCCAGCAGTTCGGCAGACAAAGCTTTCTTT
14	NA	TRBV5-1	NA	TRBJ2-5	CASSLLAPQETQYF	TGCGCCAGCAGCTTGCTAGCGCCACAAGAGACCCAGTACTTC
17	NA	TRBV19	NA	TRBJ1-5	CASSMPPTQYSNQPQHF	TGTGCCAGTAGTATGCCGCCCACACAGTATAGCAATCAGCCCCAGCATTTT
14	few	TRBV5-4	NA	TRBJ2-5	CASSFDRTGETQYF	TGTGCCAGCAGCTTTGACAGAACTGGAGAGACCCAGTACTTC
11	NA	TRBV2	NA	TRBJ2-7	CASSAAYEQYF	TGTGCCAGCAGCGCAGCCTACGAGCAGTACTTC
15	NA	TRBV7-9	TRBD1	TRBJ1-1	CASSDTGALNTEAFF	TGTGCCAGCAGCGACACAGGGGCCCTGAACACTGAAGCTTTCTTT
12	NA	TRBV29-1	NA	TRBJ1-2	CSVSQGNYGYTF	TGCAGCGTCTCTCAGGGTAACTATGGCTACACCTTC
15	NA	TRBV11-2	NA	TRBJ2-3	CASSFRPGSTDTQYF	TGTGCCAGCAGCTTCCGACCGGGGAGCACAGATACGCAGTATTTT